The TCR beta chain under discussion was sequenced for a study of shared clonotypes between healthy human individuals. Regarding the study as a whole: Shared across a few donors were roughly 4.8% of the naive CD4 clonotypes. Naive subsets typically showed greater estimated richness than memory subsets. Researchers sampled blood only, noting tissue repertoires likely differ.

Trimming removed 5 bases from V and 5 bases from J, with 3 bases in between. Germline V gene data show CDR1 as KGHSH and CDR2 as LQKENI. The CDR3 consists of 10 residues. On this clone itself: Its cognate antigen is unknown.

Adult donors, all healthy and HIV-negative, had no recent acute infections or vaccinations. The method was immunoSEQ multiplex PCR; TCRdb's version includes in-frame clones alone and lacks a portion of them. The data show 170,000 or so clones, with 66% seen just once and more than 9% held by the top ten. J is TRBJ2-5 and V is TRBV18; no firm D call. What was sequenced was memory CD4+ T cells sorted from blood. Subset meaning: CD45RA-negative fraction. The sequence derives from a man younger than 45 in good health. In DNA, the CDR3 is TGTGCCAGCTCAAGGGAGACCCAGTACTTC. The encoded protein is CASSRETQYF.